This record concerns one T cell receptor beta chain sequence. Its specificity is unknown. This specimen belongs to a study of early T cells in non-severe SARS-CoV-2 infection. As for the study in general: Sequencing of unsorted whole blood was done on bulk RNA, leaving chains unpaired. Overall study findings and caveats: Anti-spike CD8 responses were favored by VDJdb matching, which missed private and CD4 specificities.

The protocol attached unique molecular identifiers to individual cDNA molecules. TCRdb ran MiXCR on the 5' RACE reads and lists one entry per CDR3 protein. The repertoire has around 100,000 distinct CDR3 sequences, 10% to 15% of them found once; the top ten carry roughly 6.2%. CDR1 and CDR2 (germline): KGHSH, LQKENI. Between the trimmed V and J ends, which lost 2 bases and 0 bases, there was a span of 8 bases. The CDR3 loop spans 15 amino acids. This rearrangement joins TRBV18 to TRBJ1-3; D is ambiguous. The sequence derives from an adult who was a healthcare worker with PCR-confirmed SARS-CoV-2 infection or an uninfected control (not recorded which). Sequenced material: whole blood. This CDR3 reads CASSPGFFSGNTIYF. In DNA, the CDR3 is TGTGCCAGCTCACCAGGGTTCTTCTCTGGAAACACCATATATTTT. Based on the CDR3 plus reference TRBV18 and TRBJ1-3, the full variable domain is NAGVMQNPRHLVRRRGQEARLRCSPMKGHSHVYWYRQLPEEGLKFMVYLQKENIIDESGMPKERFSAEFPKEGPSILRIQQVVRGDSAAYFCASSPGFFSGNTIYFGEGSWLTVV.